Below, 19 T cell receptor beta chains from the same sample are listed, as sequenced in a study of CD8+ T cells in alopecia areata. Extracted RNA was reverse transcribed into cDNA, the sequencing template. Profiled with immunoSEQ multiplex PCR; TCRdb holds only in-frame clones, not every one. The sample yields about 7,400 clones, around 50% seen once. Sampling of alopecia areata patients yielded lesional scalp punch biopsies as well as peripheral blood. This specimen was skin, taken at week 0. These receptors originate from a human donor with alopecia areata.

The chain links TRBV30 to TRBJ2-2; TRBD2 agrees at 7 bases. The V and J ends lost 3 bases and 8 bases, in that order; junction bases with no gene match: 12. The CDR3 loop spans 15 amino acids. The germline CDR1 and CDR2 sequences are GTSNPN and SVGIG (reference sequence). The CDR3: CAWSAGRASGGELFF. The DNA for the CDR3 is TGTGCCTGGAGCGCTGGGAGGGCTAGCGGAGGGGAGCTGTTTTTT. The full variable domain, its missing parts supplied by reference TRBV30 and TRBJ2-2, is SQTIHQWPATLVQPVGSPLSLECTVEGTSNPNLYWYRQAAGRGLQLLFYSVGIGQISSEVPQNLSASRPQDRQFILSSKKLLLSDSGFYLCAWSAGRASGGELFFGEGSRLTVL.

The chain uses TRBV6-5 and TRBJ1-2; D unclear. The CDR3 covers 11 residues. Germline V gene data show CDR1 as MNHEY and CDR2 as SVGAGI. Trimming left V 8 bases short and J 4 bases short, with 8 bases between. CDR3 protein: CASDGPYGYTF. Here the CDR3 DNA reads TGTGCCAGCGACGGCCCCTATGGCTACACCTTC.

This clone was counted between two and nine times. The chain joins TRBV5-1 to TRBJ2-5, with 9 bases identical to TRBD2. The CDR3 extends over 15 amino acids. In germline, CDR1 is SGHRS, CDR2 YFSETQ. V lost 2 bases to trimming and J lost 5 bases; unmatched junction nucleotides: 7. CDR3 sequence: CASSFFAGGPETQYF. The CDR3 bases are TGCGCCAGCAGCTTTTTTGCGGGAGGGCCGGAGACCCAGTACTTC.

This sequence joins TRBV15 and TRBJ1-1; tentatively, D is TRBD1 (6 bases). The CDR3 extends over 15 amino acids. Per germline, CDR1 LNHNV and CDR2 YYDKDF (reference sequence). V dropped 1 base and J dropped 5 bases, with 14 bases sitting between them. CDR3 in amino acids: CATSRVGGRGTEAFF. The CDR3 DNA reads as TGTGCCACCAGCAGAGTCGGGGGGCGCGGGACTGAAGCTTTCTTT. The full variable domain, with the rest looked up from reference TRBV15 and TRBJ1-1, is DAMVIQNPRYQVTQFGKPVTLSCSQTLNHNVMYWYQQKSSQAPKLLFHYYDKDFNNEADTPDNFQSRRPNTSFCFLDIRSPGLGDTAMYLCATSRVGGRGTEAFFGQGTRLTVV.

This clone was seen only a few times. V gene TRBV7-9 combines with J gene TRBJ2-2; D is ambiguous. Trimming cost V 1 base and J 1 base, with 4 bases left between them. Per the germline V gene, CDR1 is SEHNR and CDR2 is FQNEAQ (reference sequence). The CDR3 extends over 14 amino acids. CDR3 protein: CASSLGQNTGELFF. Written as DNA, the CDR3 is TGTGCCAGCAGCTTAGGGCAGAACACCGGGGAGCTGTTTTTT.

Here the CDR3 reads CASSLGSGADTQYF. The DNA for the CDR3 is TGTGCCAGCAGCTTAGGGTCGGGGGCAGATACGCAGTATTTT. This rearrangement joins TRBV7-9 to TRBJ2-3; possible D gene TRBD2, 6 bases. V was trimmed by 1 base and J by 4 bases, leaving 9 bases between them. Germline CDR1 is SEHNR and CDR2 is FQNEAQ (reference sequence). This CDR3 has 14 amino acids.

This clone was seen a handful of times. The chain carries TRBV6-6 and TRBJ1-1; D gene ambiguous. Germline-derived CDR1 and CDR2 are MNHNY and SVGAGI (reference sequence). V was pared by 7 bases and J by 0 bases, with 12 bases between. The CDR3 spans 14 residues. The CDR3 nucleotides are TGTGCCAGCACCCCCCTAGAGTTGAACACTGAAGCTTTCTTT. Translated: CASTPLELNTEAFF.

This clone has more than one count but fewer than ten. V usage is TRBV29-1 and J usage is TRBJ1-5; D is ambiguous. Per germline, CDR1 SQVTM and CDR2 ANQGSEA. Trimming shortened V by 4 bases and J by 0 bases, and 10 bases separated the two germline ends. This CDR3 has 14 residues. The CDR3 DNA reads as TGCAGCGTTGTCTCGGGGTATAGCAATCAGCCCCAGCATTTT. Encoded protein: CSVVSGYSNQPQHF.

This chain links TRBV5-1 with TRBJ2-1; D remains ambiguous. V dropped 0 bases and J dropped 4 bases, with 5 bases sitting between them. Germline loops: CDR1 SGHRS, CDR2 YFSETQ. This CDR3 is 13 amino acids long. This CDR3 is CASSLDGYNEQFF. In DNA, the CDR3 is TGCGCCAGCAGCTTGGACGGATACAATGAGCAGTTCTTC. The full variable domain, its missing parts supplied by reference TRBV5-1 and TRBJ2-1, is KAGVTQTPRYLIKTRGQQVTLSCSPISGHRSVSWYQQTPGQGLQFLFEYFSETQRNKGNFPGRFSGRQFSNSRSEMNVSTLELGDSALYLCASSLDGYNEQFFGPGTRLTVL.

The chain joins TRBV7-9 to TRBJ2-7, with 9 bases that match TRBD2. The J segment lost 7 bases and the V segment lost 10 bases, leaving 14 bases of the junction unmatched. CDR3 length equals 14 residues. Per germline, CDR1 SEHNR and CDR2 FQNEAQ (reference sequence). In DNA form, the CDR3 reads TGTGCCATCTCGCTGGGCGGGAGGGGCGGGGAGCAGTACTTC. Translated: CAISLGGRGGEQYF. Full variable domain (missing parts from reference TRBV7-9 and TRBJ2-7): DTGVSQNPRHKITKRGQNVTFRCDPISEHNRLYWYRQTLGQGPEFLTYFQNEAQLEKSRLLSDRFSAERPKGSFSTLEIQRTEQGDSAMYLCAISLGGRGGEQYFGPGTRLTVT.

This clone was detected only once. The V gene is TRBV10-3, the J gene TRBJ2-2; TRBD2 aligns across 10 bases. After removal of 4 bases from V and 3 bases from J, the junction contained 8 bases not matched to a gene. The germline CDR1 and CDR2 sequences are ENHRY and SYGVKD. The CDR3 loop spans 17 amino acids. The CDR3 spells CAISGFVSGRDTGELFF. The CDR3 DNA follows: TGTGCCATCAGTGGATTTGTGAGCGGGAGGGACACCGGGGAGCTGTTTTTT.

This clone was seen a few times. The CDR3 DNA follows: TGTGCCAGCAGCTCCGGGGCCCTGAGGGAGACCCAGTACTTC. Amino acid sequence: CASSSGALRETQYF. The rearrangement uses TRBV7-9 and TRBJ2-5, with D perhaps assigned TRBD1 or TRBD2 (5 bases each). The CDR3 is made up of 14 amino acids. Trimming took 4 bases from V and 5 from J, leaving 14 bases between them. From germline, CDR1 is SEHNR and CDR2 FQNEAQ (reference sequence).

Comments on this clone: Other DNA sequences within the sample encode an identical CDR3. CDR3 DNA sequence: TGTGCCAGCTTCGGGGGCTTGGGGGACATTCAGTACTTC. Its protein product is CASFGGLGDIQYF. This rearrangement joins TRBV11-2 to TRBJ2-4; either TRBD1 or TRBD2 may supply D (6 bases each). V lost 8 bases and J lost 8, with 16 bases in between. This CDR3 is built from 13 residues. Germline V gene sequence: CDR1 SGHAT, CDR2 FQNNGV.

The rearrangement joins TRBV7-9 to TRBJ1-1; D is unresolved. CDR1 is SEHNR and CDR2 is FQNEAQ in the germline V gene (reference sequence). V lost 5 bases to trimming and J lost 10 bases, with 17 bases between them. CDR3 length: 13 residues. The CDR3 sequence is CASSLRQTPRAFF. CDR3 DNA sequence: TGTGCCAGCAGCCTCCGGCAGACCCCCAGAGCTTTCTTT.

This clone was counted only a few times. This chain links TRBV29-1 with TRBJ2-7; D remains ambiguous. This CDR3 spans 10 amino acids. Trimming stripped 4 bases from V and 6 bases from J, with 7 bases between. Germline V gene sequence: CDR1 SQVTM, CDR2 ANQGSEA. The CDR3 DNA reads TGCAGCGTTGGGATGACCGAGCAGTACTTC. Translated: CSVGMTEQYF.

V gene TRBV7-9 combines with J gene TRBJ2-1; maybe TRBD1 (5 bases). V was trimmed by 3 bases and J by 2 bases, leaving 5 bases between them. This CDR3 is built from 13 residues. CDR1 and CDR2 from the germline V gene are SEHNR and FQNEAQ (reference sequence). The CDR3 DNA reads TGTGCCAGCAGCTTGGACACCTACAATGAGCAGTTCTTC. It translates to CASSLDTYNEQFF.

The rearrangement links TRBV5-1 to TRBJ2-5; either TRBD1 or TRBD2 may supply D (6 bases each). This CDR3 contains 15 residues. The V end was cut by 4 bases, the J end by 5 bases, with 18 bases between. The germline CDR1 and CDR2 sequences are SGHRS and YFSETQ. The DNA of the CDR3 is TGCGCCAGCAGCGCCCCAGGGGTTGCGGGGGAGACCCAGTACTTC. Translating gives CASSAPGVAGETQYF.

In this sample, this clone is large. The genes are TRBV19 and TRBJ2-6, with 8 bases fitting TRBD1. Germline V gene sequence: CDR1 LNHDA, CDR2 SQIVND (reference sequence). The CDR3 has 17 residues. Trimming at V came to 5 bases and at J to 0 bases, leaving 6 bases not matched to a gene. CDR3 DNA: TGTGCCAGTAGTCTTAGACAGGGGAGCTCTGGGGCCAACGTCCTGACTTTC. Translated: CASSLRQGSSGANVLTF.

The rearrangement uses TRBV20-1 and TRBJ2-5; no firm D call. The CDR3 loop spans 10 amino acids. V lost 6 bases, J lost 3 bases, and 5 bases lay in between. Germline V lookup: CDR1 DFQATT, CDR2 SNEGSKA (reference sequence). CDR3 loop: CSAPEETQYF. CDR3 DNA sequence: TGCAGTGCCCCCGAAGAGACCCAGTACTTC.